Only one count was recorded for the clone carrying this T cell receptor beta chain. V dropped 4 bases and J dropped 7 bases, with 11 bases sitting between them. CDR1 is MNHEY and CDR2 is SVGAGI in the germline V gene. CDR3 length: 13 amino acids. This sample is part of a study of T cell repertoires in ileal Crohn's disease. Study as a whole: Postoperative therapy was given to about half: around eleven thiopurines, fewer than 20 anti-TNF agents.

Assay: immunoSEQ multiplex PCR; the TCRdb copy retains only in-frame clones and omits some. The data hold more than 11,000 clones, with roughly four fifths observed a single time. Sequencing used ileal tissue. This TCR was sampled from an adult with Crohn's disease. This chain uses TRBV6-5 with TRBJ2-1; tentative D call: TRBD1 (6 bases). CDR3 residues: CASSFLRGNEQFF. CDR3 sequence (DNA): TGTGCCAGCAGTTTTCTGAGGGGGAATGAGCAGTTCTTC.